This T cell receptor (beta chain) was observed in a study of control samples from healthy donors and cancer patients. Produced via immunoSEQ multiplex PCR; TCRdb's table is partial and in-frame only. The sample consists of 150,000 to 200,000 clones, more than 80% of them appearing once. Trimming stripped 1 base from V and 14 bases from J, with 11 bases between. The CDR3 has 11 amino acids. Germline V gives CDR1 GTSNPN, CDR2 SVGIG (reference sequence). The sequencing input was blood. This clonotype originated in a man in his thirties or forties in good health. V is TRBV30 and J is TRBJ1-4, with TRBD1 as a possible D gene (6 bases). CDR3 sequence (DNA): TGTGCCTGGAGTGAGGGGGGCGGGCTGTTTTTT. Translated: CAWSEGGGLFF.